This T cell receptor (beta chain) was identified during a study of T cells after yellow fever vaccination. Whole-study context: SMART-Seq v4 Ultra Low Input served to prepare low-cell-number fractions. General observations from the study: A faster peak, day 5 versus 15, was reached by the weaker secondary response.

Trimming stripped 5 bases from V and 8 bases from J, with 12 bases between. Germline CDR1 is DFQATT and CDR2 is SNEGSKA (reference sequence). This CDR3 contains 11 residues. TCRdb fed the 5' RACE reads into MiXCR, producing one record per CDR3 protein. The sample consists of 250,000 to 400,000 distinct CDR3 sequences, 4.1% of them appearing once. This clonotype was found many times. The antigen is not known. This clonotype originated in a man between 18 and 29 years old who received the YFV17D yellow fever vaccine. Sequenced here: PBMCs, sampled 5 days after the yellow fever booster vaccination. The rearrangement links TRBV20-1 to TRBJ1-2; D gene uncertain. The CDR3 sequence is CSAGPEIGYTF. The CDR3 DNA reads as TGCAGTGCTGGGCCAGAAATAGGCTACACCTTC.